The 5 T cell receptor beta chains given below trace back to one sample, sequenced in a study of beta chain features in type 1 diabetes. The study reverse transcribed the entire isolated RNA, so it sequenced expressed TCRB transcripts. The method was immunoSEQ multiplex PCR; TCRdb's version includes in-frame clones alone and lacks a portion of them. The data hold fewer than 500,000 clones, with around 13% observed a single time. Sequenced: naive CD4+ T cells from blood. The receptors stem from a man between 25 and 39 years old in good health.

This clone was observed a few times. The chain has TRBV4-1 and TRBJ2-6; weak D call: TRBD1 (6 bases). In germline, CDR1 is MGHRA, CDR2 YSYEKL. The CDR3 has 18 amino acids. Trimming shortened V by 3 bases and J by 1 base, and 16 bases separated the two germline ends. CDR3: CASSQFSGQRSGANVLTF. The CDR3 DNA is TGCGCCAGCAGCCAGTTCTCGGGACAAAGGTCTGGGGCCAACGTCCTGACTTTC.

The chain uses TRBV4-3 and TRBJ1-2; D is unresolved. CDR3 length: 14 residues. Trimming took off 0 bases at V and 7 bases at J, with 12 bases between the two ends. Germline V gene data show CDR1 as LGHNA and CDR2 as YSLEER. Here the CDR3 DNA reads TGCGCCAGCAGCCAAGAAACCCCTGGAAGTGGCTACACCTTC. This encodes CASSQETPGSGYTF.

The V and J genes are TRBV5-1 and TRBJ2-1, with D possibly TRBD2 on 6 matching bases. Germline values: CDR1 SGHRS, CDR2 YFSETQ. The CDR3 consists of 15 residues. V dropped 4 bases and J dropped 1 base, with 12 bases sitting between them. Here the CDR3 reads CASSPGTGSYNEQFF. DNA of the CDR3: TGCGCCAGCAGCCCCGGGACTGGGTCCTACAATGAGCAGTTCTTC.

The CDR3 DNA reads as TGTGCCAGCAGCCACAGGGGGAGCTCCTACGAGCAGTACGTC. Translating gives CASSHRGSSYEQYV. The V call is TRBV11-1, the J call TRBJ2-7; the match to TRBD1 covers 8 bases. CDR3 length equals 14 residues. Germline V lookup: CDR1 SGHAT, CDR2 FQDESV (reference sequence). The junction had 3 bases not matched to a gene; V was cut back by 5 bases and J by 0 bases.

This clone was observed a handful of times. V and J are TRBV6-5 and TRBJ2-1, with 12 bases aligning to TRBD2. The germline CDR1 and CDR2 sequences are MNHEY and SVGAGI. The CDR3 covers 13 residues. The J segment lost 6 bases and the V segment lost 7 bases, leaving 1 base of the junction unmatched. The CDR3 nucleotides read TGTGCCAGCAAGGGACTAGCGGGCAATGAGCAGTTCTTC. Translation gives CASKGLAGNEQFF.